The next 16 T cell receptor beta chains were all read from a single sample in a study of cytomegalovirus exposure and HLA in healthy donors (dated by TCRdb to the late 2010s). Receptor amplification or capture employed the immunoSEQ multiplex PCR assay. The multiplex PCR relied on a mix of 60 forward primers for TCR Vbeta segments and 13 reverse primers for TCR Jbeta segments. TCRdb limited this immuneACCESS table to in-frame rearrangements with V and J called. A share of clones is missing; checked studies link under half to unresolved V genes, and the rest is unexplained. This sample holds roughly 150,000 clones; roughly 73% were observed only once. The ten largest account for approximately 1.6% of the sample. Specimen: PBMCs. The receptor source for this set is a woman aged 18-30 years in good health and CMV-seronegative.

Points on this clone: The junction departs from germline at one end; a sequencing error may be responsible. The gene calls are TRBV4-2 and TRBJ2-7, with a possible D match to TRBD1 (5 bases). The CDR3 is 13 amino acids. Germline CDR1 LGHNA, CDR2 YNFKEQ. CDR3 in DNA: TGTGCCAGCAGCCTCCGGCTGGGGCAGGATGTTTTCTTC. As protein: CASSLRLGQDVFF.

This chain links TRBV6-5 with TRBJ1-1, with 12 bases aligning to TRBD1. In germline, CDR1 is MNHEY, CDR2 SVGAGI. The CDR3 covers 15 residues. V lost 2 bases, J lost 9 bases, and 7 bases stayed unmatched. The CDR3 reads CASSYPGQGAQKAFF. The CDR3 DNA reads as TGTGCCAGCAGTTACCCGGGACAGGGGGCGCAAAAAGCTTTCTTT.

This clone was seen only a few times. The chain has TRBV6-5 and TRBJ2-1, with 10 bases fitting TRBD2. CDR1 and CDR2 (germline): MNHEY, SVGAGI. This CDR3 region has 16 residues. J lost 8 bases, V lost 0 bases, and 7 bases had no gene match. As DNA, the CDR3 is TGTGCCAGCAGTTACTCGGTAGCGGGAGGTTACTATGAGCAGTTCTTC. Its translation: CASSYSVAGGYYEQFF.

The chain is built from TRBV19 and TRBJ1-5; TRBD1 aligns across 7 bases. Germline lookup yields CDR1 LNHDA and CDR2 SQIVND (reference sequence). Trimming cost V 8 bases and J 4 bases; bases outside gene matches: 8. The CDR3 spans 14 residues. CDR3 coding DNA: TGTGCCAGTGTGGGATTGACAGGGAATCAGCCCCAGCATTTT. Its translation is CASVGLTGNQPQHF.

The chain is built from TRBV11-2 and TRBJ2-1; 10 positions match TRBD2. In germline, CDR1 is SGHAT, CDR2 FQNNGV. This CDR3 comprises 15 residues. V lost 5 bases to trimming and J lost 4 bases; unmatched junction nucleotides: 5. CDR3 in amino acids: CASSPGLAYYNEQFF. DNA for the CDR3: TGTGCCAGCAGCCCGGGACTAGCGTATTACAATGAGCAGTTCTTC.

The chain links TRBV6-5 to TRBJ2-7, with a weak D call TRBD2 (6 bases). The CDR3 loop spans 14 amino acids. Trimming stripped 6 bases from V and 6 bases from J, with 18 bases between. Germline CDR1 MNHEY, CDR2 SVGAGI. The CDR3 loop reads CASSPSGAAGEQYF. The CDR3 DNA follows: TGTGCCAGCAGCCCTTCGGGAGCCGCCGGCGAGCAGTACTTC.

Comment on this clone: The same CDR3 can be traced to other DNA sequences in this sample. The chain links TRBV18 to TRBJ1-1; D uncertain. Germline loops: CDR1 KGHSH, CDR2 LQKENI. This CDR3 is 13 amino acids long. Trimming took off 5 bases at V and 2 bases at J, with 9 bases between the two ends. CDR3 loop: CASSGGENTEAFF. The CDR3 bases are TGTGCCAGCTCAGGCGGGGAAAACACTGAAGCTTTCTTT.

This chain connects TRBV27 to TRBJ2-1; possible D gene TRBD2, 6 bases. The ends were cut back, 3 bases at V and 4 bases at J, with 16 bases in the middle. Per the germline V gene, CDR1 is MNHEY and CDR2 is SMNVEV (reference sequence). CDR3 length: 16 residues. CDR3 DNA: TGTGCCAGCAGTTTGGGGTTGGGTAGCGGTTACAATGAGCAGTTCTTC. The encoded protein is CASSLGLGSGYNEQFF.

The chain recombines TRBV27 with TRBJ2-7, with 11 positions matching TRBD1. Unmatched junction bases numbered 3, after V lost 6 bases and J lost 2 bases. CDR1 MNHEY and CDR2 SMNVEV come from the germline V gene (reference sequence). The CDR3 runs 14 residues. The DNA for the CDR3 is TGTGCCAGCAGATCGGGACAGGGGGCCTACGAGCAGTACGTC. This encodes CASRSGQGAYEQYV.

This clone occurred a few times. This chain links TRBV7-3 with TRBJ2-2; TRBD2 matches 9 bases. Germline values: CDR1 SGHTA, CDR2 FQGTGA. V lost 1 base and J lost 0; bases outside the gene matches: 3. This CDR3 has 17 amino acids. For the CDR3, the DNA is TGTGCCAGCAGCTTAAGTCGACTAGCGGCGAACACCGGGGAGCTGTTTTTT. Protein product: CASSLSRLAANTGELFF.

This clone was seen just once. The J gene is TRBJ1-3, the V gene TRBV6-6; the D is unclear. CDR1 MNHNY and CDR2 SVGAGI come from the germline V gene (reference sequence). V lost 4 bases and J 0 bases, leaving 7 bases between the germline ends. The CDR3 spans 14 residues. CDR3 residues: CASSLGSSGNTIYF. CDR3 sequence (DNA): TGTGCCAGCAGTTTGGGGAGCTCTGGAAACACCATATATTTT.

The CDR3 DNA follows: TGTGCCAGCAGTGTACTAGCGGGGGCCACCGGGGAGCTGTTTTTT. Translating it yields CASSVLAGATGELFF. The chain has TRBV2 and TRBJ2-2, with TRBD2 matching over 11 bases. Unmatched junction bases numbered 2, after V lost 4 bases and J lost 4 bases. CDR3 length: 15 amino acids. CDR1 is SNHLY, CDR2 FYNNEI, per germline.

This clone was detected only once. This sequence joins TRBV4-2 and TRBJ1-2; a weak D match, TRBD1 (6 bases). Germline V CDR1 and CDR2: LGHNA, YNFKEQ. The CDR3 sequence is 14 residues long. Deletions cut 7 bases from V and 4 bases from J, with 16 bases between. CDR3 nucleotides: TGTGCCAGCACCTCAATCCGGGACACCTATGGCTACACCTTC. This codes for CASTSIRDTYGYTF.

As for this clone: At one end, the junction sequence differs from germline, possibly due to a read error. The chain carries TRBV11-2 and TRBJ1-6, with 7 positions matching TRBD1. This CDR3 comprises 14 residues. Germline CDR1 is SGHAT and CDR2 is FQNNGV. The DNA of the CDR3 is TGTGCCAGCAGCCTAGACAGGGTGGGTTCACCCCTCCACTTT. Protein sequence: CASSLDRVGSPLHF.

The V and J genes are TRBV7-6 and TRBJ2-7; 8 positions match TRBD1. Germline CDR1 and CDR2: SGHVS and FNYEAQ. The CDR3 has 14 residues. Losses at the gene ends were 4 bases for V and 5 bases for J; bases not matched to a gene: 7. Here the CDR3 DNA reads TGTGCCAGCAGCTCCCGACAGGGGTTCCACGAGCAGTACTTC. Translation: CASSSRQGFHEQYF.

The V call is TRBV11-2, the J call TRBJ2-2; D is unclear. This CDR3 is 15 amino acids long. Trimming took off 1 base at V and 3 bases at J, with 9 bases between the two ends. Germline V gene lookup returns CDR1 SGHAT and CDR2 FQNNGV. The DNA for the CDR3 is TGTGCCAGCAGCTTAGGAGTTCGGGACACCGGGGAGCTGTTTTTT. Its protein product is CASSLGVRDTGELFF.